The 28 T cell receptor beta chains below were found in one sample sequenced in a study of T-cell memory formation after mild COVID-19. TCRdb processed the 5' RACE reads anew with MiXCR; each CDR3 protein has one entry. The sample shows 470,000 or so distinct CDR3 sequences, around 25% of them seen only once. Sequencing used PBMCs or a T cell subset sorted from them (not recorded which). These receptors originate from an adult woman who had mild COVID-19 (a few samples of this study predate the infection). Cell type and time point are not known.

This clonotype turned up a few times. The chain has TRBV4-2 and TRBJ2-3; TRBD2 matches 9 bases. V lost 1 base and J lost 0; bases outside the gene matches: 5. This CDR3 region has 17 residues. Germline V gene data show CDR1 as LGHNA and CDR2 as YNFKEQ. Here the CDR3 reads CASSQAPTSGSTDTQYF. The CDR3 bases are TGTGCCAGCAGCCAAGCCCCGACTAGCGGAAGCACAGATACGCAGTATTTT.

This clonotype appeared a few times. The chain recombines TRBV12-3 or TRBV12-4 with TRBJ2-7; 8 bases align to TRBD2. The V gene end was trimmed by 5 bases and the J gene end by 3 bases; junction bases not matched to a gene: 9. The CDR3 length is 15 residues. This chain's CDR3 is CASSPYRGGNYEQYF. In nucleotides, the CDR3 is TGTGCCAGCAGTCCCTATCGGGGGGGAAACTACGAGCAGTACTTC.

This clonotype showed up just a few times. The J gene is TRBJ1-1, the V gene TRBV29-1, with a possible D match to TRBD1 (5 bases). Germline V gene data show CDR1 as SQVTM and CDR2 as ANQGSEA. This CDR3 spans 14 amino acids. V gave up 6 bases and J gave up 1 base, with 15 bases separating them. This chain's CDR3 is CSVTPGLTNTEAFF. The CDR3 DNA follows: TGCAGCGTCACACCGGGACTGACGAACACTGAAGCTTTCTTT.

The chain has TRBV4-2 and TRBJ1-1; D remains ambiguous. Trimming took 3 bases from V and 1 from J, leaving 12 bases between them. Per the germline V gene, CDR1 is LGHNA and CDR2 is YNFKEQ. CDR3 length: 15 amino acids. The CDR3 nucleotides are TGTGCCAGCAGCCATTCCCGAGGGTCGAACACTGAAGCTTTCTTT. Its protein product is CASSHSRGSNTEAFF.

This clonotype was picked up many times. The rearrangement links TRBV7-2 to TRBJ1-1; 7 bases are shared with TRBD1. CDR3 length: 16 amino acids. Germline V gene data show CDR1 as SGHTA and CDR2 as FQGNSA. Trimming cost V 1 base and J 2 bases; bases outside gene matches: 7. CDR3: CASSLEAGGFNTEAFF. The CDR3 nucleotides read TGTGCCAGCAGCTTAGAGGCAGGGGGGTTTAACACTGAAGCTTTCTTT.

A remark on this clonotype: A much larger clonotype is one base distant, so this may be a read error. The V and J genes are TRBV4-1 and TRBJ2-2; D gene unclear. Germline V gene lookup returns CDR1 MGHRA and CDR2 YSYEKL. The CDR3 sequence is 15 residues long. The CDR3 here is CDSSQVELITGELFF. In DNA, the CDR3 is TGCGACAGCAGCCAAGTGGAGCTTATCACCGGGGAGCTGTTTTTT.

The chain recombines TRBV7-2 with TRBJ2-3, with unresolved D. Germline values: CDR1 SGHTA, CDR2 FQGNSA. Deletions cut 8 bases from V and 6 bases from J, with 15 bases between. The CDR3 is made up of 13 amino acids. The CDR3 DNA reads TGTGCCAGCGGCAGGACGATATCCGATACGCAGTATTTT. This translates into CASGRTISDTQYF. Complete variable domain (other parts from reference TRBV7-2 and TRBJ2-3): GAGVSQSPSNKVTEKGKDVELRCDPISGHTALYWYRQSLGQGLEFLIYFQGNSAPDKSGLPSDRFSAERTGGSVSTLTIQRTQQEDSAVYLCASGRTISDTQYFGPGTRLTVL.

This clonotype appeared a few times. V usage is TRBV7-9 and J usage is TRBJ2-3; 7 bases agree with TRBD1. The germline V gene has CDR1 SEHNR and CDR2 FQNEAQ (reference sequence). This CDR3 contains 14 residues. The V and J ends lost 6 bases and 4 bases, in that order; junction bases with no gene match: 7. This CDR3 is CASSPDRAADTQYF. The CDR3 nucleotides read TGTGCCAGCAGTCCCGACAGGGCGGCAGATACGCAGTATTTT.

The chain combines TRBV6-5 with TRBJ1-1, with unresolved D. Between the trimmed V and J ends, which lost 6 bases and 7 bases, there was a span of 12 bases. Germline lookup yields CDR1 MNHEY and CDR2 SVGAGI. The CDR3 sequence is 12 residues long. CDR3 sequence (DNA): TGTGCCAGCAGCCTGGACCGACGTGAAGCTTTCTTT. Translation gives CASSLDRREAFF.

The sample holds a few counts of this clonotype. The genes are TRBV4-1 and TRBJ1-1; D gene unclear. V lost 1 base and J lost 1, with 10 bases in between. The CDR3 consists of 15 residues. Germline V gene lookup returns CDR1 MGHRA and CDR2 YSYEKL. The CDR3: CASSQAYGKNTEAFF. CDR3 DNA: TGCGCCAGCAGCCAAGCTTATGGCAAGAACACTGAAGCTTTCTTT.

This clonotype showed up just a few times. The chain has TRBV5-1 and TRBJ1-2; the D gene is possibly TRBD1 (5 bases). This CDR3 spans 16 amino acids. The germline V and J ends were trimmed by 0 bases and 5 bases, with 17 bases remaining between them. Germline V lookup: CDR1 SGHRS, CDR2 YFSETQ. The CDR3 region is CASSLEPPPGAYGYTF. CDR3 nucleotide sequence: TGCGCCAGCAGCTTGGAGCCCCCCCCCGGGGCTTATGGCTACACCTTC.

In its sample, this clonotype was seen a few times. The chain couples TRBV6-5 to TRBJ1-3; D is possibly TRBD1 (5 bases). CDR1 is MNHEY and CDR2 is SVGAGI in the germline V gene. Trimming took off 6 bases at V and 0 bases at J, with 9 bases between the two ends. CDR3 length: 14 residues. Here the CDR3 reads CASRTDYSGNTIYF. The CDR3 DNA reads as TGTGCCAGCAGGACAGACTACTCTGGAAACACCATATATTTT.

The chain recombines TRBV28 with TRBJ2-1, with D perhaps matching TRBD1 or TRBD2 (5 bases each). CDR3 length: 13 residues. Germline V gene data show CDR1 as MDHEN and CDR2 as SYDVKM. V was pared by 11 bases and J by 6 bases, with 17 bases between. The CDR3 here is CAATRGRSNEQFF. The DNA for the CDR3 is TGTGCCGCCACACGGGGCAGGAGCAATGAGCAGTTCTTC.

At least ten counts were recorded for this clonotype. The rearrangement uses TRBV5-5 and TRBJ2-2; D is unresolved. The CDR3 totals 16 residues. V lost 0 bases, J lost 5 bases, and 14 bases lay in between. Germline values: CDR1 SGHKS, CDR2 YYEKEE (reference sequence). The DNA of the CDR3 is TGTGCCAGCAGCTTGGGGTCGACAATGAGGACCGGGGAGCTGTTTTTT. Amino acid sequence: CASSLGSTMRTGELFF.

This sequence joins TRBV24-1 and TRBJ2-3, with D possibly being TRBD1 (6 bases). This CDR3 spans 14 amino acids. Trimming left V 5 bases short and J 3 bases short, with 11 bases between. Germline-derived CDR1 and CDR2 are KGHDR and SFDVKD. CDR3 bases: TGTGCCACCAGTGGCGCCAGGGGAACAGATACGCAGTATTTT. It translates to CATSGARGTDTQYF.

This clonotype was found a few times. CDR3 bases: TGTGCCAGCAGCGAGAGGGGGTACTACAATGAGCAGTTCTTC. This sequence encodes CASSERGYYNEQFF. V is TRBV9 and J is TRBJ2-1; possibly TRBD1 for D (6 bases). V lost 3 bases and J lost 3, with 10 bases in between. In germline, CDR1 is SGDLS, CDR2 YYNGEE. The CDR3 is made up of 14 amino acids. Looking up the rest from reference TRBV9 and TRBJ2-1 gives the full variable domain: DSGVTQTPKHLITATGQRVTLRCSPRSGDLSVYWYQQSLDQGLQFLIQYYNGEERAKGNILERFSAQQFPDLHSELNLSSLELGDSALYFCASSERGYYNEQFFGPGTRLTVL.

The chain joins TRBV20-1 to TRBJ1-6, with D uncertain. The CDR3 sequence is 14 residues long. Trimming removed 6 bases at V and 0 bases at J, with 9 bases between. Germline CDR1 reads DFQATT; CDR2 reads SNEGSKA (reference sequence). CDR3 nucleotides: TGCAGTGCCCCAGTCAGCTCCTATAATTCACCCCTCCACTTT. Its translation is CSAPVSSYNSPLHF.

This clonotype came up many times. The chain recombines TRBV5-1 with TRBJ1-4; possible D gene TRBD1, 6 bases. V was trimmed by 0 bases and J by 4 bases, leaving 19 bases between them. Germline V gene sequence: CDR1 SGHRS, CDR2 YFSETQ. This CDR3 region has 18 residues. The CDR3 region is CASSLGRQGRGVNEKLFF. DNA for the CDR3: TGCGCCAGCAGCTTGGGGCGCCAGGGGAGAGGCGTTAATGAAAAACTGTTTTTT.

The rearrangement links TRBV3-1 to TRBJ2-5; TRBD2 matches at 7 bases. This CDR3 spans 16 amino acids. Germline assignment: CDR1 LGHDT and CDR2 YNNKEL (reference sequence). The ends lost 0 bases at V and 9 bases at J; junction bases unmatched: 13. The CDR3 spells CASSQDTGTTPTAQYF. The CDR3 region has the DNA TGTGCCAGCAGCCAAGACACTGGGACTACCCCAACGGCCCAGTACTTC.

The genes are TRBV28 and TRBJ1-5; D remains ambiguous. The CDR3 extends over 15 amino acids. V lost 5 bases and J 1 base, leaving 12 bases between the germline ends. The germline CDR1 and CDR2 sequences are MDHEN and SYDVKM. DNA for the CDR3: TGTGCCAGCAGTCCCCCGGCAGAGAGCAATCAGCCCCAGCATTTT. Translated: CASSPPAESNQPQHF.

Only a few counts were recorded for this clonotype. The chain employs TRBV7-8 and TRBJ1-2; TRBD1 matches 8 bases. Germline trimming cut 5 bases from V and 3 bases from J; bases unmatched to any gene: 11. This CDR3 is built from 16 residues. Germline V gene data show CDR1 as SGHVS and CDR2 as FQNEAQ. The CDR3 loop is CASSMTPTGEHYGYTF. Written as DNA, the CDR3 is TGTGCCAGCAGCATGACACCGACAGGGGAGCACTATGGCTACACCTTC.

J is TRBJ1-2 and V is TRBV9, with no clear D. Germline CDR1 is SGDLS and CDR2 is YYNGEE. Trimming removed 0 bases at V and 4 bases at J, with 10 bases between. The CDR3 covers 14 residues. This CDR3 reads CASSVEREGYGYTF. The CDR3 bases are TGTGCCAGCAGCGTAGAGCGGGAGGGCTATGGCTACACCTTC.

CDR3 protein: CSVATISWELFF. In nucleotides, the CDR3 is TGCAGCGTTGCAACTATAAGTTGGGAGCTGTTTTTT. J is TRBJ2-2 and V is TRBV29-1; unclear D gene. CDR3 length: 12 amino acids. V was cut by 4 bases and J by 9 bases, with 12 bases left in between. From germline, CDR1 is SQVTM and CDR2 ANQGSEA.

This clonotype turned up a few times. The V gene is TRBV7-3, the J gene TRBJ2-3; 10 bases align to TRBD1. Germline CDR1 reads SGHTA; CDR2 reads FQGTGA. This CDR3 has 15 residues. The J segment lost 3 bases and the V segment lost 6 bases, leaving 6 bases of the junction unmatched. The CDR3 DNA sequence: TGTGCCAGCAGGCCCCCGGGACAGGGGACAGATACGCAGTATTTT. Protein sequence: CASRPPGQGTDTQYF.

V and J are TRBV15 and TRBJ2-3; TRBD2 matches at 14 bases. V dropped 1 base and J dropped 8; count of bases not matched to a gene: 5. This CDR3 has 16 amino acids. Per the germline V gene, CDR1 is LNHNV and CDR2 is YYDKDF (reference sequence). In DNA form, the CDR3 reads TGTGCCACCAGCAGAGGCGGACTAGCGGGGGGAGGTACGCAGTATTTT. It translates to CATSRGGLAGGGTQYF.

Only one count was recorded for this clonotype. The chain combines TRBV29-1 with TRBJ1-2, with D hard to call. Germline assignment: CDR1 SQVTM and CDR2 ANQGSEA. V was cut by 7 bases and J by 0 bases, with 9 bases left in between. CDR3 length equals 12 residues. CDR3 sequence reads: CSADEANYGYTF. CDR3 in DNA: TGCAGCGCGGACGAAGCTAACTATGGCTACACCTTC. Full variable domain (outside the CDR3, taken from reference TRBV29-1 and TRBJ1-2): SAVISQKPSRDICQRGTSLTIQCQVDSQVTMMFWYRQQPGQSLTLIATANQGSEATYESGFVIDKFPISRPNLTFSTLTVSNMSPEDSSIYLCSADEANYGYTFGSGTRLTVV.

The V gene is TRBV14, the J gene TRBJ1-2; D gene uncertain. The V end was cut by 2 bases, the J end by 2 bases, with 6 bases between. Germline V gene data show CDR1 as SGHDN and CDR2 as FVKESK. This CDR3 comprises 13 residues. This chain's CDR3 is CASSQQQNYGYTF. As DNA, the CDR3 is TGTGCCAGCAGCCAACAGCAAAACTATGGCTACACCTTC.

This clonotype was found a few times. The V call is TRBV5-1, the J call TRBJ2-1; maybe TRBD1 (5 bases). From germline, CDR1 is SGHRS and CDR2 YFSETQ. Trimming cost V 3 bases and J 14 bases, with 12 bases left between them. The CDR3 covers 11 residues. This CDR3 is CASSYDSEKFF. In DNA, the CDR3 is TGCGCCAGCAGCTATGACAGTGAAAAGTTCTTC. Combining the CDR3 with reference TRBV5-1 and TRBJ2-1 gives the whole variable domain KAGVTQTPRYLIKTRGQQVTLSCSPISGHRSVSWYQQTPGQGLQFLFEYFSETQRNKGNFPGRFSGRQFSNSRSEMNVSTLELGDSALYLCASSYDSEKFFGPGTRLTVL.